This passage covers 16 T cell receptor beta chains from one sample sequenced in a study of shared clonotypes between healthy human individuals. The assay was immunoSEQ multiplex PCR, and TCRdb's table has in-frame clones only and misses some. The sample includes some 2,500,000 clones, 93% of them seen just once. The sample consisted of naive CD4+ T cells from PBMCs. The subset is: CD45RA+ positively selected. The receptors stem from a man between 18 and 29 years old in good health. Some clones in this sample may be carry-over from other donors' samples.

V usage is TRBV5-1 and J usage is TRBJ2-1; 9 bases align to TRBD1. The germline V gene has CDR1 SGHRS and CDR2 YFSETQ. Trimming at V came to 5 bases and at J to 4 bases, leaving 7 bases not matched to a gene. The CDR3 is 15 residues long. The CDR3 loop reads CASRSGQGFYNEQFF. As DNA, the CDR3 is TGCGCCAGCAGATCCGGACAGGGGTTTTACAATGAGCAGTTCTTC.

The V and J genes are TRBV18 and TRBJ2-7; either TRBD1 or TRBD2 may supply D (5 bases each). Germline values: CDR1 KGHSH, CDR2 LQKENI. The CDR3 is made up of 13 amino acids. Trimming left V 2 bases short and J 5 bases short, with 10 bases between. The CDR3 is CASSPFLGDEQYF. The CDR3, as DNA: TGTGCCAGCTCACCATTCCTGGGGGACGAGCAGTACTTC. The entire variable domain, with the rest obtained from reference TRBV18 and TRBJ2-7, is as follows: NAGVMQNPRHLVRRRGQEARLRCSPMKGHSHVYWYRQLPEEGLKFMVYLQKENIIDESGMPKERFSAEFPKEGPSILRIQQVVRGDSAAYFCASSPFLGDEQYFGPGTRLTVT.

The chain employs TRBV5-5 and TRBJ2-5; D may correspond to TRBD1 or TRBD2 (5 bases each). CDR3 length: 13 residues. Trimming removed 1 base from V and 5 bases from J, with 9 bases in between. Germline CDR1 SGHKS, CDR2 YYEKEE (reference sequence). This chain's CDR3 is CASSLWDEETQYF. DNA for the CDR3: TGTGCCAGCAGCTTGTGGGACGAGGAGACCCAGTACTTC. The full variable domain, completed using reference TRBV5-5 and TRBJ2-5, is DAGVTQSPTHLIKTRGQQVTLRCSPISGHKSVSWYQQVLGQGPQFIFQYYEKEERGRGNFPDRFSARQFPNYSSELNVNALLLGDSALYLCASSLWDEETQYFGPGTRLLVL.

The genes are TRBV28 and TRBJ1-2, with no clear D. The V end lost 2 bases, the J end lost 7 bases, and 8 bases lay between the germline ends. The CDR3 has 12 amino acids. Germline V gene lookup returns CDR1 MDHEN and CDR2 SYDVKM. CDR3 in amino acids: CASSLLLGGYTF. In DNA form, the CDR3 reads TGTGCCAGCAGTTTACTCCTCGGTGGCTACACCTTC.

The V gene is TRBV28, the J gene TRBJ2-7; D remains unclear. The CDR3 loop spans 18 amino acids. Germline loops: CDR1 MDHEN, CDR2 SYDVKM. V dropped 4 bases and J dropped 0 bases, with 22 bases sitting between them. CDR3 region: CASSSLYAAAESSYEQYF. Written as DNA, the CDR3 is TGTGCCAGCAGTTCGTTATATGCTGCCGCGGAGAGCTCCTACGAGCAGTACTTC.

This sequence joins TRBV4-3 and TRBJ2-2; TRBD2 matches 7 bases. CDR3 length: 14 residues. J was trimmed by 6 bases and V by 1 base; bases with no gene match: 2. Germline V gene data show CDR1 as LGHNA and CDR2 as YSLEER. CDR3 DNA sequence: TGCGCCAGCAGCCAAGGTCTAGCGGCCGGGGAGCTGTTTTTT. It is translated as CASSQGLAAGELFF.

This clone has just a few counts. V usage is TRBV2 and J usage is TRBJ1-5; 8 bases are shared with TRBD1. Trimming removed 6 bases from V and 3 bases from J; junction bases left unmatched: 4. Germline CDR1 and CDR2: SNHLY and FYNNEI. The CDR3 length is 14 residues. DNA for the CDR3: TGTGCCAGCAGCGGACAGGGCTTCAATCAGCCCCAGCATTTT. It codes for CASSGQGFNQPQHF.

The chain joins TRBV30 to TRBJ1-2, with 8 bases that match TRBD1. The CDR3 length is 15 residues. V trimming: 0 bases; J trimming: 3 bases; junction bases outside the gene matches: 6. Germline lookup yields CDR1 GTSNPN and CDR2 SVGIG (reference sequence). CDR3 region: CAWSVPGQGHYGYTF. CDR3 in DNA: TGTGCCTGGAGTGTACCAGGACAGGGACACTATGGCTACACCTTC.

For this clone: One end of the junction varies from germline; a read error may be responsible. The chain employs TRBV19 and TRBJ1-2, with TRBD1 as a possible D gene (5 bases). Germline V gene lookup returns CDR1 LNHDA and CDR2 SQIVND (reference sequence). This CDR3 is built from 13 residues. CDR3 sequence reads: CASSIRSGQGQAF. The CDR3 DNA follows: TGTGCCAGTAGTATAAGGTCTGGGCAGGGCCAGGCCTTC.

The rearrangement uses TRBV4-1 and TRBJ2-3; D perhaps matches TRBD2 (6 bases). Trimming took off 1 base at V and 7 bases at J, with 18 bases between the two ends. This CDR3 spans 16 amino acids. Germline V gene data show CDR1 as MGHRA and CDR2 as YSYEKL. The CDR3 protein is CASSQGGAGALYTQYF. As DNA, the CDR3 is TGCGCCAGCAGCCAAGGGGGAGCGGGTGCTTTATATACGCAGTATTTT.

The CDR3 is CASSQRQGTLEQYF. Written as DNA, the CDR3 is TGCGCCAGCAGCCAAAGGCAGGGCACTCTGGAGCAGTACTTC. The rearrangement uses TRBV4-1 and TRBJ2-7; possible D gene TRBD1, 5 bases. The CDR3 is 14 amino acids. Trimming stripped 2 bases from V and 7 bases from J, with 15 bases between. Germline lookup yields CDR1 MGHRA and CDR2 YSYEKL.

Worth noting for this clone: Other nucleotide sequences in the sample specify the same CDR3. The CDR3 region has the DNA TGTGCCAGCAGCTTGTCCAGTAGCACAGATACGCAGTATTTT. Translation: CASSLSSSTDTQYF. The chain is built from TRBV11-3 and TRBJ2-3; D is uncertain. The CDR3 is 14 residues long. Trimming cost V 3 bases and J 0 bases, with 7 bases left between them. The germline V gene encodes CDR1 SGHNT and CDR2 YENEEA.

This rearrangement joins TRBV6-5 to TRBJ1-4, with no clear D. Germline assignment: CDR1 MNHEY and CDR2 SVGAGI. This CDR3 contains 14 residues. Trimming stripped 3 bases from V and 5 bases from J, with 10 bases between. CDR3 region: CASSYRRENEKLFF. For the CDR3, the DNA is TGTGCCAGCAGTTATCGGAGGGAAAATGAAAAACTGTTTTTT.

The chain is built from TRBV11-2 and TRBJ2-7, with D perhaps matching TRBD1 (5 bases). Trimming pared 6 bases from V and 2 bases from J, leaving 11 bases between. CDR1 is SGHAT, CDR2 FQNNGV, per germline. The length of the CDR3 is 13 residues. Written as DNA, the CDR3 is TGTGCCAGCAGATTGGGGCTGGCCTACGAGCAGTACTTC. As protein: CASRLGLAYEQYF.

Only one count was recorded for this clone. The CDR3 loop reads CASSLVVRLSGANVLTF. DNA for the CDR3: TGCGCCAGCAGCTTGGTAGTGCGACTCTCTGGGGCCAACGTCCTGACTTTC. The chain couples TRBV5-1 to TRBJ2-6; D is unresolved. V lost 0 bases to trimming and J lost 0 bases, with 10 bases between them. The CDR3 totals 17 residues. CDR1 is SGHRS and CDR2 is YFSETQ in the germline V gene.

CDR3 sequence reads: CASSPLVGGNSNQPQHF. The CDR3 DNA is TGTGCCAGCAGCCCCCTGGTGGGTGGGAATAGCAATCAGCCCCAGCATTTT. The V and J genes are TRBV27 and TRBJ1-5; D gene unclear. The germline V gene encodes CDR1 MNHEY and CDR2 SMNVEV (reference sequence). CDR3 length equals 17 residues. Trimming shortened V by 6 bases and J by 0 bases, and 18 bases separated the two germline ends.